This T cell receptor beta chain was retrieved from a study of identical twins. Whole-study findings and limits: Researchers reported weaker excess twin sharing in beta out-of-frame sequences. For out-of-frame alpha sequences shared by twins, low generation probability was in excess.

Every one of the donors was a healthy Caucasian. A universal primer site was incorporated via template switching, and the cDNA contained unique molecular identifiers. TCRdb passed the 5' RACE reads through MiXCR, listing each CDR3 protein once. The sample shows a few hundred thousand distinct CDR3 sequences, roughly 9% of them seen only once. This clonotype was seen more than once but under ten times. The antigen remains undetermined. Germline V lookup: CDR1 SGHRS, CDR2 YFSETQ. Losses at the gene ends were 4 bases for V and 6 bases for J; bases not matched to a gene: 15. The length of the CDR3 is 16 residues.

Sequencing was carried out using naive T cells sorted from blood. The receptor was derived from a woman aged 45-65 years in good health. V gene TRBV5-1 combines with J gene TRBJ2-7, with 8 bases that match TRBD1. CDR3 DNA sequence: TGCGCCAGCAGCCTAACCCCCGGGACAGGTAGAAGCGAGCAGTACGTC. This gives the protein CASSLTPGTGRSEQYV.